Presented here are 6 T cell receptor beta chains from one specimen sequenced in a study of identical twins. A single record per CDR3 protein comes from TCRdb applying MiXCR to the 5' RACE reads. Of some 900,000 distinct CDR3 sequences listed, roughly 12% are singletons. These data were also filed under a second study, of yellow fever vaccine responses in identical twins.

The sample comprised PBMCs. These receptors were taken from a woman aged 18-29 years in good health.

Only one count was recorded for this clonotype. The germline gene is not matched at one end of the junction; a read error may be the cause. V is TRBV15 and J is TRBJ1-1; a weak D match, TRBD1 (5 bases). CDR3 length: 11 amino acids. The germline CDR1 and CDR2 sequences are LNHNV and YYDKDF (reference sequence). This CDR3 is CGGGRNTEAFF. The CDR3 DNA reads as TGCGGGGGAGGGAGGAACACTGAAGCTTTCTTT. The full variable domain, rest sourced from reference TRBV15 and TRBJ1-1, is DAMVIQNPRYQVTQFGKPVTLSCSQTLNHNVMYWYQQKSSQAPKLLFHYYDKDFNNEADTPDNFQSRRPNTSFCFLDIRSPGLGDTAMYLCGGGRNTEAFFGQGTRLTVV.

The table lists this clonotype with a few counts. This rearrangement joins TRBV7-9 to TRBJ2-7; 8 bases line up with TRBD1. The CDR3 is made up of 15 amino acids. Germline V gives CDR1 SEHNR, CDR2 FQNEAQ (reference sequence). Unmatched junction bases numbered 8, after V lost 5 bases and J lost 2 bases. The CDR3 region has the DNA TGTGCCAGCAGCAGGGGACAGGAGGGACCCTACGAGCAGTACTTC. Encoded protein: CASSRGQEGPYEQYF.

This clonotype was found a few times. This CDR3 is CASSPDRDPGYEQYF. DNA for the CDR3: TGTGCCAGCAGCCCGGACCGGGACCCCGGCTACGAGCAGTACTTC. This chain links TRBV7-9 with TRBJ2-7, with D perhaps given as TRBD1 or TRBD2 (5 bases each). Germline V gene lookup returns CDR1 SEHNR and CDR2 FQNEAQ (reference sequence). The length of the CDR3 is 15 residues. V was cut by 5 bases and J by 3 bases, with 17 bases left in between.

The V gene is TRBV27, the J gene TRBJ2-1; D might be TRBD2 (5 bases). Trimming stripped 2 bases from V and 4 bases from J, with 12 bases between. The V gene's germline CDR1 is MNHEY and CDR2 SMNVEV (reference sequence). CDR3 length: 15 residues. The CDR3 sequence is CASSLKFGVYNEQFF. Written as DNA, the CDR3 is TGTGCCAGCAGTTTAAAATTCGGGGTATACAATGAGCAGTTCTTC.

This clonotype was found many times. J is TRBJ2-1 and V is TRBV29-1, with no clear D. V lost 4 bases, J lost 2 bases, and 3 bases lay in between. Germline-derived CDR1 and CDR2 are SQVTM and ANQGSEA. The CDR3 consists of 11 residues. As DNA, the CDR3 is TGCAGCGTTGTCACCTACAATGAGCAGTTCTTC. Its translation is CSVVTYNEQFF.

The rearrangement joins TRBV20-1 to TRBJ2-1, with D tentatively TRBD1 (5 bases). The V end was cut by 0 bases, the J end by 3 bases, with 6 bases between. The CDR3 runs 13 residues. CDR1 is DFQATT and CDR2 is SNEGSKA in the germline V gene (reference sequence). The CDR3 here is CSARETDYNEQFF. In nucleotides, the CDR3 is TGCAGTGCTAGAGAGACAGACTACAATGAGCAGTTCTTC.